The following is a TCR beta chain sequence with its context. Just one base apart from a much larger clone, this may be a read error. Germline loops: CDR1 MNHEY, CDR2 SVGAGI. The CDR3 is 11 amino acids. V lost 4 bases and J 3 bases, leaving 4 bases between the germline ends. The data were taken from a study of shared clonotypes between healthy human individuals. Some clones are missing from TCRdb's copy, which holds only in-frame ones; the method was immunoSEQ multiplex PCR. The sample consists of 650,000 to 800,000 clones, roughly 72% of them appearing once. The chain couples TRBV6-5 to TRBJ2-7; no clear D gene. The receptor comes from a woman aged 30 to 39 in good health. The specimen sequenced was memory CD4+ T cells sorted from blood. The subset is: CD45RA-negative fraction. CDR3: CASSSHYEQYF. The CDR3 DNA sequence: TGTGCCAGCAGTTCACACTACGAGCAGTACTTC.